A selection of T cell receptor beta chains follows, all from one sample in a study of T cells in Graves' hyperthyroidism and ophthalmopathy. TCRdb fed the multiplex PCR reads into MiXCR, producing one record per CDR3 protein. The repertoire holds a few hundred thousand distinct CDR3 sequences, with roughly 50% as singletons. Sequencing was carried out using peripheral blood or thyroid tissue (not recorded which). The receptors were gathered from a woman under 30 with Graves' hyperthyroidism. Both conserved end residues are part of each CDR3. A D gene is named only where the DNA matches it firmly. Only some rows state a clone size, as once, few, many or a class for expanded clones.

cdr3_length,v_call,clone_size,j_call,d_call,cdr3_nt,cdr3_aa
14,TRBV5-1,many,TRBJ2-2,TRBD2,TGCGCCAGCAGCTTTCTAGCGGAAACCGGGGAGCTGTTTTTT,CASSFLAETGELFF
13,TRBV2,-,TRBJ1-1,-,TGTGCCAGCGGTGATGAGGCGAACACTGAAGCTTTCTTT,CASGDEANTEAFF
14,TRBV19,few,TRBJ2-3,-,TGTGCCAGTAAGAATCAGGGAGGCACAGATACGCAGTATTTT,CASKNQGGTDTQYF
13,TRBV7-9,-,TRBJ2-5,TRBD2,TGTGCCAGCAGGGGGGGAGCGGGGGAGACCCAGTACTTC,CASRGGAGETQYF
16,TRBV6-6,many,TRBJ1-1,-,TGTGCCAGCAGTTATACCCCAGGGGCGGTGAACACTGAAGCTTTCTTT,CASSYTPGAVNTEAFF
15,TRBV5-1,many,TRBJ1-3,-,TGCGCCAGCAGCTTGGAAACACTCTCTGGAAACACCATATATTTT,CASSLETLSGNTIYF
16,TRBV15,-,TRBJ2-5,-,TGTGCCACCAGCAGCCAAGGTGGTAGCGGATTAGAGACCCAGTACTTC,CATSSQGGSGLETQYF
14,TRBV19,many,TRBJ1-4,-,TGTGCCAGTAGTATTAGGGATTACGGTGAAAAACTGTTTTTT,CASSIRDYGEKLFF
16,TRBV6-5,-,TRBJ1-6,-,TGTGCCAGCAGTTCACAGGGATTTGCAAAAAATTCACCCCTCCACTTT,CASSSQGFAKNSPLHF
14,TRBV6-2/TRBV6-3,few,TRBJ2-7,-,TGTGCCAGCAGTTACTTGGGACTTCTATACGAGCAGTACTTC,CASSYLGLLYEQYF
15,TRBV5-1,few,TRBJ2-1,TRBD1,TGCGCCAGCAGCCCTCAGGGGGCTAATGGCAATGAGCAGTTCTTC,CASSPQGANGNEQFF
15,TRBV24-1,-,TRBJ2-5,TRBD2,TGTGCCACCAGCGCCCCGGGACTAGCGGAAGAGACCCAGTACTTC,CATSAPGLAEETQYF
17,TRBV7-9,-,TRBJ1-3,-,TGTGCCAGCAGCCAACCGGCGGCCGACAGTGCTGGAAACACCATATATTTT,CASSQPAADSAGNTIYF
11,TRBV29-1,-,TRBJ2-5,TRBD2,TGCAGCACATACGGGAGGGAGACCCAGTACTTC,CSTYGRETQYF
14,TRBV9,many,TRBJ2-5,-,TGTGCCAGCAGCCCCATGGGAAGCGGGCGCACCCAGTACTTC,CASSPMGSGRTQYF
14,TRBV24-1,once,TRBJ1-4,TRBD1,TGTGCCACCAGTGACCCGGGACAGGGAGAAAAACTGCTTTTT,CATSDPGQGEKLLF
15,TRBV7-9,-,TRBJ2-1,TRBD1,TGTGCCAGCAGCCAGGATGGCAGGGGGCAGGATGAGCAGTTCTTC,CASSQDGRGQDEQFF
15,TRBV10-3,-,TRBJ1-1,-,TGTGCCATCAGTGATGCAGTAGGGCCAGGAGGTGAAGCTTTCTTT,CAISDAVGPGGEAFF
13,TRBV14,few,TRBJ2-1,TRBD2,TGTGCCAGCAGCCAAGGCCGGGGGGATGAGCAGTTCTTC,CASSQGRGDEQFF
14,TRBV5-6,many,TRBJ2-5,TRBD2,TGTGCCAGCAGCTTGGCCGGGACTAAAGAGACCCAGTACTTC,CASSLAGTKETQYF
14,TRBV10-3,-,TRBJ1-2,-,TGTGCCATCAGCAGCGAGGATAACAGGGATGGCTACACCTTC,CAISSEDNRDGYTF
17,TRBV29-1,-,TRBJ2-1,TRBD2,TGCAGCGTAGGGCGGTCGGTGGGACTAGGCTCCTACAATGAGCAGTTCTTC,CSVGRSVGLGSYNEQFF
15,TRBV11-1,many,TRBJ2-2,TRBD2,TGTGCCAGCAGCTTAGCATGGGGGGGCACCGGGGAGCTGTTTTTT,CASSLAWGGTGELFF
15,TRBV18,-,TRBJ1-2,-,TGTGCCAGCTCATTATCGATTTCGGGGAACTATGGCTACACCTTC,CASSLSISGNYGYTF
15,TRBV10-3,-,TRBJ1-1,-,TGTGCCATCAGTGAGTCTCGGGCAGGGAACACTGAAGCTTTCTTT,CAISESRAGNTEAFF
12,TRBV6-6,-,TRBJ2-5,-,TGTGCCAGCAGTTCTACCCAAGAGACCCAGCACTTC,CASSSTQETQHF
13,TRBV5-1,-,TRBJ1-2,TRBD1,TGTGCCAGCAACTTAGGACAGGGTGGCGGCTACACCTTC,CASNLGQGGGYTF